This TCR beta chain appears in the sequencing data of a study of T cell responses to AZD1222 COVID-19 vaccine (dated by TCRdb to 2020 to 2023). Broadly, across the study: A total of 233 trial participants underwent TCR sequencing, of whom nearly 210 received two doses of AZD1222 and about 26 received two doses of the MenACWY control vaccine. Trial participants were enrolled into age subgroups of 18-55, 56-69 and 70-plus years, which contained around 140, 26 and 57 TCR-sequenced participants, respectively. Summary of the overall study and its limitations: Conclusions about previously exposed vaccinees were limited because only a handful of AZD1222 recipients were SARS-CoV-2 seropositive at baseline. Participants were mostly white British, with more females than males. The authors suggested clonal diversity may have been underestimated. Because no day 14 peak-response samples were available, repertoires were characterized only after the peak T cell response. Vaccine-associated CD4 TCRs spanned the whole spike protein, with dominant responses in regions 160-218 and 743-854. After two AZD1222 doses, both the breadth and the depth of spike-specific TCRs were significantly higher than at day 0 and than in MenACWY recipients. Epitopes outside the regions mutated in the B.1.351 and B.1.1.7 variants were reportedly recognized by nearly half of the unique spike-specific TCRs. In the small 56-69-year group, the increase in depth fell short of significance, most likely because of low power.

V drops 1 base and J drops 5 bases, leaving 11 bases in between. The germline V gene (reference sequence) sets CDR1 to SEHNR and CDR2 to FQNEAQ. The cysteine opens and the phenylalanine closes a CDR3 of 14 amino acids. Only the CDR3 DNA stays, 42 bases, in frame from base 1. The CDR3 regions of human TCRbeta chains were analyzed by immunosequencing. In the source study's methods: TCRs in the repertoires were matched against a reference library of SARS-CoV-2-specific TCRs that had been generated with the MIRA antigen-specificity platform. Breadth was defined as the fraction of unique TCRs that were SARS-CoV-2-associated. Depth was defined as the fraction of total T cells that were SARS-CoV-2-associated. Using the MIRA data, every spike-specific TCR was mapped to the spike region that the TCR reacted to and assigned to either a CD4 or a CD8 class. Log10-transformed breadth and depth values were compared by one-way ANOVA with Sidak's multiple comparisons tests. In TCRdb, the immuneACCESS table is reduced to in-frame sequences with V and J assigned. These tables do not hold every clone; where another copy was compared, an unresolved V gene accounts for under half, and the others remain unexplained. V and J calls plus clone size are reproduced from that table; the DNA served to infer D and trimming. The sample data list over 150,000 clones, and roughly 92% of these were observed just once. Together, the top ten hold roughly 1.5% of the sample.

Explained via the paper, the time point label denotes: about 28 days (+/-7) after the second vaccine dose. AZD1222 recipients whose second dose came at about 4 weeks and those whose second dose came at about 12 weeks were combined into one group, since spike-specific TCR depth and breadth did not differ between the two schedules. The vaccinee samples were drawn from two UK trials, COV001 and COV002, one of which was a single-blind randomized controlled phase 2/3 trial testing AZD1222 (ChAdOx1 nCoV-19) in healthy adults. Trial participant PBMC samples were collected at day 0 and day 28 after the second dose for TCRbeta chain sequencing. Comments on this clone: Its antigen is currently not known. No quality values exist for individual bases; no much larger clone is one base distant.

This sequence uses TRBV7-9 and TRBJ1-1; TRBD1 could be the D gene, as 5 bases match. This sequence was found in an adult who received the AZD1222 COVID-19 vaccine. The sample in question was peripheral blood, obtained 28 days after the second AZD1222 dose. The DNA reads TGTGCCAGCAGCTTAGAGCGGCAGGGTACTGAAGCTTTCTTT. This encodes CASSLERQGTEAFF.